This TCR beta chain appears in the sequencing data of a study of human T cells and chemical hapten exposure. General study points: No change in TCRs above 1 in 1000 frequency was produced by DPC sensitization.

The time point is: patch test 1, 2 weeks after DPC sensitization. As to treatment: therapeutic diphenylcyclopropenone sensitization with weekly scalp DPC. Individual cDNA molecules in this library carried unique molecular identifiers. TCRdb passed the RACE reads through MiXCR, listing each CDR3 protein once. The top ten hold roughly 2.1% of the sample, which has roughly 98,000 distinct CDR3 sequences, 9.5% to 15% seen once. This CDR3 region has 16 residues. V dropped 7 bases and J dropped 6; count of bases not matched to a gene: 13. This clonotype has a handful of counts. Its antigen is unknown. Sequencing used whole blood, obtained in connection with sensitization to the hapten diphenylcyclopropenone (DPC). The V call is TRBV12-3 or TRBV12-4, the J call TRBJ2-7; TRBD2 agrees at 12 bases. The sequence derives from a woman aged 40-49 years with alopecia areata. Some clones in this sample may be carry-over from other donors' samples. The CDR3: CASKVLTSGRSGEQYF. In nucleotides, the CDR3 is TGTGCCAGCAAAGTACTTACTAGCGGGAGGTCGGGCGAGCAGTACTTC.